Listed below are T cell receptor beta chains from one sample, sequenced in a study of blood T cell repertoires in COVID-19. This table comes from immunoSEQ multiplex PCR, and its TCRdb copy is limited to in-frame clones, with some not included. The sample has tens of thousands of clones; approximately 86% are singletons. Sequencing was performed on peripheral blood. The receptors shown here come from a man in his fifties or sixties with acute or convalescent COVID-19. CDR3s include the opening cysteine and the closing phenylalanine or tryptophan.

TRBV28	CASQAVKGFATNEKLFF
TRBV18	CASSETGGDYGYTF
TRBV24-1	CATSDPGQGETQYF
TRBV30	CAWSGGGAGAFF
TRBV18	CASSTGTGAWETQYF
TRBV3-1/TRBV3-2	CASSPGQLTEAFF
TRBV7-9	CASSLVLSSYNSPLHF
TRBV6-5	CASRTSGRASNEQFF
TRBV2	CASNPPGRNQPQHF
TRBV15	CATSRNRDRANYGYTF
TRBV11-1	CASSLEQKGQLFF
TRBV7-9	CASSLEGQGEFF
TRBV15	CATRRGGSDNEQFF
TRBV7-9	CASSLPDRGDEQFF
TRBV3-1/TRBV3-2	CASSPRVQGIFSPLHF
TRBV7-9	CASDPAVAAAEAFF
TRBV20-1	CSASSSGTGLAGNSPLHF
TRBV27	CASRPWGGNQPQHF
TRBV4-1	CASSSPTSGRYEQYF
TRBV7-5	CASAGYSPLHF
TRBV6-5	CGFKGGVTGELFF
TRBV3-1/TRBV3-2	CASSQDRGNQPQHF
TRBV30	CAWGAPRTGIYEQYF
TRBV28	CASSSDIEQFF
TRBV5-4	CASSSVGQASSYNEQFF
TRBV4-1	CASSQDDRSNQPQHF
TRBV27	CASSTTYNTGYTF
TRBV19	CASSLGGVGQDGELFF
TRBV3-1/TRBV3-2	CASTLGSNSPLHF
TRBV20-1	CSASKSGVEAFF
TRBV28	CASSLRTGINQPQHF
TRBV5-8	CASSLRQVNTEAFF
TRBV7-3	CASSARTGGQETQYF
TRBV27	CASSPGAAGEREQYF
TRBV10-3	CAISEPGQGSHSYEQYF
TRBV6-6	CASSYSGGSGEQYF
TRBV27	CASSGSERPNEQFF
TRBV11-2	CASSWDRGAFF
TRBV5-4	CASSLGGAGGFNEQFF